These 5 T cell receptor beta chains were sequenced from one sample in a study of cytomegalovirus exposure and HLA in healthy donors. 60 Vbeta and 13 Jbeta primers were used in PCR. TCRdb's table, derived via immunoSEQ multiplex PCR, lists solely in-frame clones and lacks some. The sample includes 200,000 to 250,000 clones, about 89% of them seen just once. Sequencing was carried out using PBMCs. All receptors derive from a woman under 30 in good health and CMV-seronegative.

CDR3 amino acids: CASSQDPASGGGETQYF. The CDR3 DNA reads TGTGCCAGCAGCCAAGATCCGGCTAGCGGGGGGGGAGAGACCCAGTACTTC. This chain links TRBV4-2 with TRBJ2-5, with 12 bases fitting TRBD2. The CDR3 totals 17 residues. V lost 0 bases, J lost 4 bases, and 6 bases stayed unmatched. Per the germline V gene, CDR1 is LGHNA and CDR2 is YNFKEQ.

This rearrangement joins TRBV13 to TRBJ2-3; 13 nucleotides agree with TRBD2. The ends lost 5 bases at V and 5 bases at J; junction bases unmatched: 13. The CDR3 sequence is 18 residues long. Germline lookup yields CDR1 PRHDT and CDR2 FYEKMQ (reference sequence). The CDR3 DNA reads TGTGCCAGCAGCCAGACCCGAGGACTAGCGGGGGCCAGAGATACGCAGTATTTT. Its protein product is CASSQTRGLAGARDTQYF.

V is TRBV7-9 and J is TRBJ1-2, with 11 positions matching TRBD1. The V segment lost 7 bases and the J segment 7 bases; nucleotides outside the gene matches: 11. Germline values: CDR1 SEHNR, CDR2 FQNEAQ (reference sequence). This CDR3 has 15 residues. The CDR3: CASNSGTGGVGGYTF. CDR3 sequence (DNA): TGTGCCAGCAACTCCGGGACAGGGGGGGTAGGTGGCTACACCTTC.

This chain uses TRBV13 with TRBJ2-7; TRBD1 aligns across 10 bases. In germline, CDR1 is PRHDT, CDR2 FYEKMQ (reference sequence). CDR3 size: 16 residues. V was clipped by 5 bases and J by 4 bases; unmatched bases: 11. The CDR3 sequence: CASSARQGAIMYEQYF. The CDR3 nucleotides read TGTGCCAGCAGCGCACGACAGGGGGCGATTATGTACGAGCAGTACTTC.

The chain has TRBV29-1 and TRBJ2-7; D possibly corresponds to TRBD2 (5 bases). The germline CDR1 and CDR2 sequences are SQVTM and ANQGSEA. The CDR3 has 16 amino acids. V was trimmed by 0 bases and J by 2 bases, leaving 17 bases between them. CDR3 protein: CSVEEGKRGRTYEQYF. The CDR3 DNA follows: TGCAGCGTTGAAGAGGGTAAGAGAGGGAGAACCTACGAGCAGTACTTC.